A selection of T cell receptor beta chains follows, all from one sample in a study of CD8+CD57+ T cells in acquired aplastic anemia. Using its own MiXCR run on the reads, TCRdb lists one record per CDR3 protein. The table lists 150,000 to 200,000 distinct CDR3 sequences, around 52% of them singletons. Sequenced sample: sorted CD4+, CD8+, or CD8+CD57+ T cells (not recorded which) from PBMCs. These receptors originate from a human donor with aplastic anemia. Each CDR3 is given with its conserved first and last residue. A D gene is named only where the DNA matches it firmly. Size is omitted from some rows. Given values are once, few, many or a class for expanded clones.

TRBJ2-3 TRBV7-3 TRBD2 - CASSSSGGSTDTQYF TGTGCCAGCAGCTCTAGCGGGGGGAGCACAGATACGCAGTATTTT
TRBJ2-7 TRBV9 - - CASSVTTFPYEQYF TGTGCCAGCAGCGTAACAACGTTCCCCTACGAGCAGTACTTC
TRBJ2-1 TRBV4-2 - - CASSPDTSSYNEQFF TGTGCCAGCAGCCCCGACACGAGCTCCTACAATGAGCAGTTCTTC
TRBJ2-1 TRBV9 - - CASQRTDNEQFF TGTGCCAGCCAACGGACGGACAATGAGCAGTTCTTC
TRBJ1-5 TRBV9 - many CASSQGSNQPQHF TGTGCCAGCAGCCAGGGGAGCAATCAGCCCCAGCATTTT
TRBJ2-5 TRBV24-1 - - CATSDLTTGGQETQYF TGTGCCACCAGTGATTTGACGACAGGAGGTCAAGAGACCCAGTACTTC
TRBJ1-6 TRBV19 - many CASSSLNSPLHF TGTGCCAGTAGTTCTTTAAATTCACCCCTCCACTTT
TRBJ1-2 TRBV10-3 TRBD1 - CAIRGQGLANYGYTF TGTGCCATCAGGGGACAGGGACTAGCTAACTATGGCTACACCTTC
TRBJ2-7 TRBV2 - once CASALNLVGQYF TGTGCCAGCGCCCTTAACCTCGTGGGGCAGTACTTC
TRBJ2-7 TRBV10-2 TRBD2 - CASSLGTRDACEQYF TGCGCCAGCAGTCTTGGGACTAGAGACGCCTGCGAGCAGTACTTC
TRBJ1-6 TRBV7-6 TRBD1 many CASRDSYNSPLHF TGTGCCAGCCGGGACAGTTATAATTCACCCCTCCACTTT
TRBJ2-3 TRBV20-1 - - CSARGRGTDTQYF TGCAGTGCTAGAGGGAGAGGGACAGATACGCAGTATTTT
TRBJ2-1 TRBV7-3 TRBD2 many CASSLTASGSDYNEQFF TGTGCCAGCAGCTTAACGGCCAGCGGGAGTGACTACAATGAGCAGTTCTTC
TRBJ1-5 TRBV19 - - CASSPTGSNQPQHF TGTGCCAGTAGTCCGACAGGTAGCAATCAGCCCCAGCATTTT
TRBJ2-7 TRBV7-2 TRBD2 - CASSVRLADYEQYF TGTGCCAGCAGCGTCCGACTAGCAGACTACGAGCAGTACTTC
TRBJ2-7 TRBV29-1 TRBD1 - CSVEDRATSWTGLEQYF TGCAGCGTTGAAGATCGTGCCACCAGTTGGACAGGGCTCGAGCAGTACTTC
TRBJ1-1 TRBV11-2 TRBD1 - CASSLEWGGTGLGDTEAFF TGTGCCAGCAGCTTAGAGTGGGGAGGGACAGGCCTAGGGGACACTGAAGCTTTCTTT
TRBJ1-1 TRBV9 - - CASSEYKVVTEAFF TGTGCCAGCAGCGAATACAAAGTTGTCACTGAAGCTTTCTTT
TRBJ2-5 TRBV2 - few CASSSGKAETQYF TGTGCCAGCAGTAGCGGCAAAGCGGAGACCCAGTACTTC
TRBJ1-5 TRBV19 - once CASSIDKGRGNQPQHF TGTGCCAGTAGTATAGATAAGGGGCGTGGCAATCAGCCCCAGCATTTT
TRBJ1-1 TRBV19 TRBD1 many CASSRWDRANTEAFF TGTGCCAGTAGTAGGTGGGACAGGGCGAACACTGAAGCTTTCTTT
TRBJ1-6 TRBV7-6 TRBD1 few CASSLGTGNSPLHF TGTGCCAGCAGCTTAGGGACAGGCAATTCACCCCTCCACTTT
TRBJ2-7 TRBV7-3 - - CASSQKQRGEQYF TGTGCCAGCAGCCAGAAACAGAGAGGCGAGCAGTACTTC
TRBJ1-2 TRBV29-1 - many CSALGATPGGGYTF TGCAGCGCCCTAGGGGCGACTCCTGGAGGTGGCTACACCTTC
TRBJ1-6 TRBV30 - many CAWSFDPTPQESPLHF TGTGCCTGGAGTTTTGACCCAACACCCCAGGAATCACCCCTCCACTTT
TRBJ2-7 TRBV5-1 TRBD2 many CASSLASGRPKGSYEQYF TGCGCCAGCAGCTTGGCTAGCGGGAGGCCCAAAGGCTCCTACGAGCAGTACTTC
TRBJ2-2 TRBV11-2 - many CASSLYGSPSTGELFF TGTGCCAGCAGCTTATACGGGAGCCCGAGCACCGGGGAGCTGTTTTTT
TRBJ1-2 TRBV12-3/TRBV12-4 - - CAIPDRYYGYTF TGTGCCATACCGGACCGGTACTATGGCTACACCTTC
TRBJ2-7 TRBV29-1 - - CSVLAVSRSSYEQYF TGCAGCGTTCTCGCTGTCTCCAGGAGCTCCTACGAGCAGTACTTC
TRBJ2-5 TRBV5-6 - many CASSLAGTLETQYF TGTGCCAGCAGCTTGGCGGGGACCCTAGAGACCCAGTACTTC
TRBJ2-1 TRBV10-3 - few CAIARGNEQFF TGTGCCATCGCAAGGGGGAATGAGCAGTTCTTC
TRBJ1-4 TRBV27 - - CASSPGVGNLVELFF TGTGCCAGCAGTCCCGGGGTCGGTAATCTCGTCGAACTGTTTTTT
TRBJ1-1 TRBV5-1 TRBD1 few CASSTRTGTYIEAFF TGCGCCAGCAGCACCCGGACAGGGACCTACATTGAAGCTTTCTTT
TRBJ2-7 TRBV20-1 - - CSAILVSLYEQYF TGCAGTGCTATTCTGGTGTCTCTCTACGAGCAGTACTTC
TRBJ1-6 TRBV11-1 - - CASPKLQASSYNSPLHF TGTGCCAGCCCCAAATTGCAGGCGAGCTCCTATAATTCACCCCTCCACTTT